A single sample is the source of the 25 T cell receptor beta chains below, sequenced in a study of OX40 agonist ivuxolimab in advanced cancers. Assay used: immunoSEQ multiplex PCR; TCRdb lists only in-frame clones, some missing. The data contain around 70,000 clones, approximately 80% of them singletons. The sample in question was CD4+ or CD8+ T cells sorted from blood, obtained in a trial of the OX40 agonist ivuxolimab. The receptors originated from an adult with an advanced solid tumor such as melanoma, head and neck, liver or kidney cancer.

This sequence joins TRBV19 and TRBJ1-2, with a weak D call TRBD1 (6 bases). There are 14 residues in the CDR3. Germline loops: CDR1 LNHDA, CDR2 SQIVND (reference sequence). V was trimmed by 9 bases and J by 7 bases, leaving 21 bases between them. The CDR3 spells CASSSRDMVSGYTF. CDR3 bases: TGTGCCAGCTCCTCCCGGGACATGGTATCTGGCTACACCTTC.

The chain couples TRBV2 to TRBJ1-5; no clear D gene. There are 15 residues in the CDR3. V dropped 6 bases and J dropped 0 bases, with 12 bases sitting between them. Germline-derived CDR1 and CDR2 are SNHLY and FYNNEI. The CDR3 nucleotides are TGTGCCAGCAGCGCTAGTCGGTATAGCAATCAGCCCCAGCATTTT. This encodes CASSASRYSNQPQHF.

The chain couples TRBV15 to TRBJ2-6; D is undetermined. V gave up 5 bases and J gave up 1 base, with 12 bases separating them. The germline gives CDR1 LNHNV, CDR2 YYDKDF (reference sequence). There are 16 residues in the CDR3. In nucleotides, the CDR3 is TGTGCCACCAGCTGGCCGTATAGTTCTGGGGCCAACGTCCTGACTTTC. Residues: CATSWPYSSGANVLTF.

The rearrangement joins TRBV30 to TRBJ1-5; tentative D call: TRBD1 (5 bases). The CDR3 contains 12 residues. Looked up from germline, CDR1 is GTSNPN and CDR2 is SVGIG (reference sequence). The V end lost 5 bases, the J end lost 7 bases, and 12 bases lay between the germline ends. The CDR3 sequence is CAWGGSVQPQHF. The DNA of the CDR3 is TGTGCCTGGGGGGGGAGTGTCCAGCCCCAGCATTTT.

The V and J genes are TRBV6-4 and TRBJ1-1; 8 bases map to TRBD1. Germline values: CDR1 MRHNA, CDR2 SNTAGT. After removal of 6 bases from V and 4 bases from J, the junction contained 7 bases not matched to a gene. The CDR3 is 14 amino acids. CDR3 sequence reads: CASRMDRVSTEAFF. The CDR3, as DNA: TGTGCCAGCAGGATGGACAGGGTATCCACTGAAGCTTTCTTT.

This rearrangement joins TRBV7-2 to TRBJ2-7; TRBD2 aligns across 8 bases. The V and J ends lost 1 base and 3 bases, in that order; junction bases with no gene match: 11. The germline V gene encodes CDR1 SGHTA and CDR2 FQGNSA. The CDR3 totals 17 residues. CDR3 sequence: CASSLVESGGTYYEQYF. CDR3 DNA: TGTGCCAGCAGCTTAGTTGAATCGGGGGGGACTTACTACGAGCAGTACTTC.

This clone has only one observation. The chain carries TRBV6-6 and TRBJ2-3; 7 bases map to TRBD2. With 6 bases clipped from V and 0 bases from J, the junction kept 6 bases outside the gene matches. Germline lookup yields CDR1 MNHNY and CDR2 SVGAGI (reference sequence). CDR3 length: 15 amino acids. CDR3 sequence reads: CASSPRGGSTDTQYF. DNA of the CDR3: TGTGCCAGCAGCCCACGGGGAGGGAGCACAGATACGCAGTATTTT.

The CDR3 bases are TGTGCCAGCAGCTCAGGGGTCGGCACCAATTCACCCCTCCACTTT. Its translation: CASSSGVGTNSPLHF. The chain recombines TRBV11-3 with TRBJ1-6, with D possibly being TRBD1 (6 bases). Trimming took off 4 bases at V and 7 bases at J, with 14 bases between the two ends. The CDR3 spans 15 residues. Germline V gene lookup returns CDR1 SGHNT and CDR2 YENEEA.

This chain connects TRBV27 to TRBJ1-1; D unresolved. The V and J ends lost 2 bases and 1 base respectively, with 5 bases between them. Germline V gene sequence: CDR1 MNHEY, CDR2 SMNVEV (reference sequence). This CDR3 comprises 13 residues. The CDR3 DNA sequence: TGTGCCAGCAGTTTAAGGGCGAACACTGAAGCTTTCTTT. This translates into CASSLRANTEAFF.

V gene TRBV6-5 combines with J gene TRBJ1-5; D gene ambiguous. The CDR3 runs to 14 residues. V shed 6 bases and J shed 0 bases, with 9 bases lying between them. Per germline, CDR1 MNHEY and CDR2 SVGAGI. CDR3 coding DNA: TGTGCCAGCAGGCAGACCTATAGCAATCAGCCCCAGCATTTT. Its protein product is CASRQTYSNQPQHF.

The rearrangement joins TRBV4-1 to TRBJ1-2; 7 bases are shared with TRBD1. The CDR3 runs to 15 residues. The germline V gene encodes CDR1 MGHRA and CDR2 YSYEKL. With 2 bases clipped from V and 4 bases from J, the junction kept 7 bases outside the gene matches. The CDR3 nucleotides read TGCGCCAGCAGCCAACCCGGGACAGTACTCTATGGCTACACCTTC. Translated, it gives CASSQPGTVLYGYTF.

The chain combines TRBV5-6 with TRBJ1-1; a possible D gene is TRBD1 (6 bases). Germline CDR1 reads SGHDT; CDR2 reads YYEEEE. V lost 4 bases and J 9 bases, leaving 16 bases between the germline ends. The CDR3 runs 13 residues. The DNA for the CDR3 is TGTGCCAGCAGCCTTCAGGGGCAGCGGAAAGCTTTCTTT. Amino acids: CASSLQGQRKAFF. The full variable domain, rest sourced from reference TRBV5-6 and TRBJ1-1, is DAGVTQSPTHLIKTRGQQVTLRCSPKSGHDTVSWYQQALGQGPQFIFQYYEEEERQRGNFPDRFSGHQFPNYSSELNVNALLLGDSALYLCASSLQGQRKAFFGQGTRLTVV.

This clone was observed a single time. The J gene is TRBJ2-7, the V gene TRBV27; 10 positions agree with TRBD1. The J segment lost 1 base and the V segment lost 6 bases, leaving 6 bases of the junction unmatched. The CDR3 has 15 amino acids. The germline V gene encodes CDR1 MNHEY and CDR2 SMNVEV (reference sequence). In DNA form, the CDR3 reads TGTGCCAGCAGCCTACGGGACAGGGGATCCTACGAGCAGTACTTC. Its translation: CASSLRDRGSYEQYF.

The chain joins TRBV7-3 to TRBJ2-2, with D perhaps being TRBD1 or TRBD2 (5 bases each). The V gene lost 3 bases and the J gene lost 2 bases, with 13 bases spanning the gap. The CDR3 totals 16 residues. Germline V gene data show CDR1 as SGHTA and CDR2 as FQGTGA. The CDR3 coding sequence is TGTGCCAGCAGCTTCCTCCTTGGGGGAAACACCGGGGAGCTGTTTTTT. As protein: CASSFLLGGNTGELFF.

This clone has just a few counts. V gene TRBV2 combines with J gene TRBJ2-5, with TRBD2 matching 11 bases. Germline values: CDR1 SNHLY, CDR2 FYNNEI. The trim removed 5 bases at V and 4 bases at J, leaving 9 bases unmatched. The CDR3 loop spans 16 amino acids. CDR3 amino acids: CASSLTSGGLVETQYF. The CDR3 DNA is TGTGCCAGCAGTCTCACTAGCGGGGGTCTGGTAGAGACCCAGTACTTC.

This clone occurred a few times. This chain connects TRBV4-3 to TRBJ1-5; D gene uncertain. Germline CDR1 is LGHNA and CDR2 is YSLEER. V dropped 4 bases and J dropped 3 bases, with 7 bases sitting between them. This CDR3 is built from 13 residues. The CDR3 region is CASSLIINQPQHF. DNA for the CDR3: TGCGCCAGCAGCCTTATAATCAATCAGCCCCAGCATTTT.

V usage is TRBV7-2 and J usage is TRBJ2-2; D is perhaps TRBD1 (6 bases). The CDR3 has 15 residues. Germline lookup yields CDR1 SGHTA and CDR2 FQGNSA. V shed 3 bases and J shed 0 bases, with 8 bases lying between them. The CDR3, as DNA: TGTGCCAGCAGCTTCAGGACAGCGAACACCGGGGAGCTGTTTTTT. Translated: CASSFRTANTGELFF.

V and J are TRBV6-1 and TRBJ1-4, with TRBD1 matching 7 bases. V lost 5 bases, J lost 8 bases, and 11 bases stayed unmatched. The V gene's germline CDR1 is MNHNS and CDR2 SASEGT. The CDR3 is made up of 15 amino acids. The CDR3 loop is CASSSTGVFGEKLFF. DNA of the CDR3: TGTGCCAGCAGTTCCACAGGGGTATTTGGGGAAAAACTGTTTTTT.

The sample holds one count of this clone. The chain couples TRBV14 to TRBJ1-1; no firm D call. Germline V CDR1 and CDR2: SGHDN, FVKESK. This CDR3 is built from 17 residues. Between the trimmed V and J ends, which lost 1 base and 1 base, there was a span of 16 bases. The DNA of the CDR3 is TGTGCCAGCAGCCAAGCTTTGTGGGGTGGCCCGAACACTGAAGCTTTCTTT. This codes for CASSQALWGGPNTEAFF.

The V gene is TRBV7-3, the J gene TRBJ2-2, with 8 bases identical to TRBD2. J gave up 2 bases and V 5 bases, and 4 bases lay outside the gene matches. The V gene's germline CDR1 is SGHTA and CDR2 FQGTGA. This CDR3 region has 15 residues. CDR3 region: CASSRGLANTGELFF. The CDR3 nucleotides read TGTGCCAGCAGCCGCGGACTAGCAAACACCGGGGAGCTGTTTTTT.

This rearrangement joins TRBV2 to TRBJ1-1; D unclear. V was shortened by 6 bases and J by 1 base, with 15 bases between the two germline ends. Germline V lookup: CDR1 SNHLY, CDR2 FYNNEI. There are 15 residues in the CDR3. CDR3 sequence (DNA): TGTGCCAGCAGGGGAGCCCTCTGGGGGAACACTGAAGCTTTCTTT. This encodes CASRGALWGNTEAFF.

The gene calls are TRBV4-3 and TRBJ2-2; 8 nucleotides line up with TRBD1. The CDR3 extends over 17 amino acids. Germline CDR1 and CDR2: LGHNA and YSLEER. The J segment lost 4 bases and the V segment lost 4 bases, leaving 11 bases of the junction unmatched. In nucleotides, the CDR3 is TGCGCCAGCAGCCGAATGCAGGGGGCTTTTAGCACCGGGGAGCTGTTTTTT. Translated, it gives CASSRMQGAFSTGELFF.

This chain connects TRBV7-2 to TRBJ2-3; TRBD2 matches at 9 bases. CDR1 is SGHTA and CDR2 is FQGNSA in the germline V gene. CDR3 length: 16 amino acids. V shed 1 base, J shed 8 bases, and the junction held 10 bases outside the gene matches. The CDR3 DNA sequence: TGTGCCAGCAGCTTAGGATTAGCGGGGGCAACGGGTACGCAGTATTTT. Its translation: CASSLGLAGATGTQYF.

The chain combines TRBV20-1 with TRBJ1-1, with unresolved D. The CDR3 runs 11 residues. Germline-derived CDR1 and CDR2 are DFQATT and SNEGSKA (reference sequence). Trimming cost V 2 bases and J 8 bases, with 9 bases left between them. The CDR3 loop is CSARQAGEAFF. The CDR3 nucleotides are TGCAGTGCTAGACAGGCCGGGGAAGCTTTCTTT.

This chain connects TRBV6-5 to TRBJ1-6, with a tentative D call TRBD1 (5 bases). V was clipped by 2 bases and J by 7 bases, with 9 bases between them. This CDR3 is 14 amino acids long. Germline-derived CDR1 and CDR2 are MNHEY and SVGAGI. The CDR3 bases are TGTGCCAGCAGTTACAGGGGAGGCAATTCACCCCTCCACTTT. It codes for CASSYRGGNSPLHF.